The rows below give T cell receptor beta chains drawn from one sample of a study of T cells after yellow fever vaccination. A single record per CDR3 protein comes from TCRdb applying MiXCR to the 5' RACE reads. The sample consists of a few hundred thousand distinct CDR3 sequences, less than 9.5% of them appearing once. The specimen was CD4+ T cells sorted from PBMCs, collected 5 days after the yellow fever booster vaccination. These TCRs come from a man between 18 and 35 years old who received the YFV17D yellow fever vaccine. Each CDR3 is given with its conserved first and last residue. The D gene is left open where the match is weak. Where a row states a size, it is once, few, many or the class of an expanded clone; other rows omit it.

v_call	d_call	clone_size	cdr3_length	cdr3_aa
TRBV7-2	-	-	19	CASSFFGTNTGYRGNEQFF
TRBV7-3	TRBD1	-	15	CASSSDRGSNYGYTF
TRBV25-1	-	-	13	CASRQSSYNEQFF
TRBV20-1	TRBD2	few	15	CSARTSGGLADTQYF
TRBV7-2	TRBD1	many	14	CASTMRTGNTEAFF
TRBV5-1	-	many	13	CASSLVQGGGYTF
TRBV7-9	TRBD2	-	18	CASSPYLGTSGGVDTQYF
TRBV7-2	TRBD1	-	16	CASSFGQAGAGNTIYF
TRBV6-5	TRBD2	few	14	CASTPGGLAATQYF
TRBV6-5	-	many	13	CASSQQENSPLHF
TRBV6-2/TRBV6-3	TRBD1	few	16	CASRGRRDRGRVEQFF
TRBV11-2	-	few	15	CASSLIGRYTDTQYF
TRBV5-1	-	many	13	CASSSDGPRPQHF
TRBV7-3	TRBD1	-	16	CASSLLGQGYTDTQYF
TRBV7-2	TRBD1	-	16	CASSLALTTGIEKLFF
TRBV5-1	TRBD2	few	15	CASSLAIAGGGEQYF
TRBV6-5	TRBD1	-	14	CASSYSRDSYEQYF
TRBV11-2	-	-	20	CASSLWHVGREVSGANVLTF
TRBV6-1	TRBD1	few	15	CASSYRDREGTEAFF
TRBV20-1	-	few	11	CSARGGGAQHF
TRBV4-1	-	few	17	CASSQEAGLLSGNTIYF
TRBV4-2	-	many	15	CASSQDSRGTYEQYF
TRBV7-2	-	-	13	CASSRTANSPLHF
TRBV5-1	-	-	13	CASSVYSGNTIYF
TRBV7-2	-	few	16	CASSFSLGATNEKLFF
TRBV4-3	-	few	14	CASSLLGGEETQYF